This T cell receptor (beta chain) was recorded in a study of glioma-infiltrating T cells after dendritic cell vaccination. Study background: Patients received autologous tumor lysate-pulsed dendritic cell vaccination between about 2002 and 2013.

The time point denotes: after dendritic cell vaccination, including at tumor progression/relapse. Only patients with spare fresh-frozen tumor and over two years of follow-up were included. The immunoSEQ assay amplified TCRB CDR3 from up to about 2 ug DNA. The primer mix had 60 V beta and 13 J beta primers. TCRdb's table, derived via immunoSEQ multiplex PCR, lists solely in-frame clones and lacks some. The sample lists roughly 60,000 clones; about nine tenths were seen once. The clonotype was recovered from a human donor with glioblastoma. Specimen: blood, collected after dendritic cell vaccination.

In nucleotides, the CDR3 is TGTGCCAGCAGCTCGGGACTAGCGGAGTCCAATGAGCAGTTCTTC. Translated: CASSSGLAESNEQFF. V usage is TRBV7-2 and J usage is TRBJ2-1; 11 bases fit TRBD2. J was trimmed by 6 bases and V by 4 bases; bases with no gene match: 5. CDR1 is SGHTA, CDR2 FQGNSA, per germline. The CDR3 runs 15 residues.